Each of the 3 T cell receptor beta chains below was sequenced from the same sample in a study of T-cell reconstitution after alpha-beta-depleted transplantation in children. The TCRbeta library was prepared with unique molecular identifiers. TCRdb recomputed calls from the PCR reads with MiXCR, one row per CDR3 protein. The sample has hundreds of thousands of distinct CDR3 sequences; over 10% are singletons. The source was PBMCs, mostly from graft donor cells, collected 360 days after TCRalphabeta/CD19-depleted stem cell transplant. These receptors all come from a male patient under 18 who had a stem cell transplant for acute myeloid leukemia, so the T cells may come from the graft donor.

This clonotype was recorded a few times. J is TRBJ2-1 and V is TRBV30; TRBD2 matches at 9 bases. This CDR3 comprises 11 residues. The ends lost 8 bases at V and 9 bases at J; junction bases unmatched: 5. The germline CDR1 and CDR2 sequences are GTSNPN and SVGIG (reference sequence). The CDR3 DNA reads TGTGCCGGGACTAGCTCCATTGAGCAGTTCTTC. Its translation: CAGTSSIEQFF. Full variable domain (remainder filled in from reference TRBV30 and TRBJ2-1): SQTIHQWPATLVQPVGSPLSLECTVEGTSNPNLYWYRQAAGRGLQLLFYSVGIGQISSEVPQNLSASRPQDRQFILSSKKLLLSDSGFYLCAGTSSIEQFFGPGTRLTVL.

This clonotype was counted a few times. The gene calls are TRBV7-2 and TRBJ2-1, with 16 bases fitting TRBD2. Trimming cost V 2 bases and J 1 base; bases outside gene matches: 5. This CDR3 has 19 amino acids. Germline V gene lookup returns CDR1 SGHTA and CDR2 FQGNSA. For the CDR3, the DNA is TGTGCCAGCAGCTTACCGGGACTAGCGGGAGGGAGATCCTACAATGAGCAGTTCTTC. The encoded protein is CASSLPGLAGGRSYNEQFF.

This clonotype was picked up a small number of times. The chain recombines TRBV19 with TRBJ2-7, with 7 bases lining up with TRBD1. Trimming took 3 bases from V and 1 from J; bases not matched to a gene: 6. The CDR3 length is 15 residues. The germline V gene encodes CDR1 LNHDA and CDR2 SQIVND (reference sequence). CDR3 sequence reads: CASSIERGLSYEQYF. CDR3 nucleotide sequence: TGTGCCAGTAGTATCGAGAGGGGGCTATCCTACGAGCAGTACTTC. The full variable domain, completed using reference TRBV19 and TRBJ2-7, is DGGITQSPKYLFRKEGQNVTLSCEQNLNHDAMYWYRQDPGQGLRLIYYSQIVNDFQKGDIAEGYSVSREKKESFPLTVTSAQKNPTAFYLCASSIERGLSYEQYFGPGTRLTVT.